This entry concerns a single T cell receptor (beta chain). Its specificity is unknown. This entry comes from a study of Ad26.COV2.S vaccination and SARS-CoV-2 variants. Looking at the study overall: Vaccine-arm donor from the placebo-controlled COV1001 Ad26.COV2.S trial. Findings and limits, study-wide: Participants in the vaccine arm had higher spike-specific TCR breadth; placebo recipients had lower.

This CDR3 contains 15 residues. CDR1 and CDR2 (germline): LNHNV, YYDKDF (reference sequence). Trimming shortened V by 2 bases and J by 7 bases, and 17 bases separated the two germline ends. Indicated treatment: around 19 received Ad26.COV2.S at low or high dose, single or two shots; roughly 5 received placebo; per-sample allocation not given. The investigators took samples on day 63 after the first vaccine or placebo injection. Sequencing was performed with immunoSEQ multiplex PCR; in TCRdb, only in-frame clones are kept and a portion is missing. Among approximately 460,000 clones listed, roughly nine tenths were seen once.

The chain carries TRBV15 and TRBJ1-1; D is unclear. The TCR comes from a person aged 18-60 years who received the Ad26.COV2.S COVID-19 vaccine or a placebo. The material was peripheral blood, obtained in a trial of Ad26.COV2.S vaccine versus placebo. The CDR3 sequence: CATSRTGIGTDEAFF. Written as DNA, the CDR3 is TGTGCCACCAGCAGAACTGGGATCGGTACCGATGAAGCTTTCTTT.